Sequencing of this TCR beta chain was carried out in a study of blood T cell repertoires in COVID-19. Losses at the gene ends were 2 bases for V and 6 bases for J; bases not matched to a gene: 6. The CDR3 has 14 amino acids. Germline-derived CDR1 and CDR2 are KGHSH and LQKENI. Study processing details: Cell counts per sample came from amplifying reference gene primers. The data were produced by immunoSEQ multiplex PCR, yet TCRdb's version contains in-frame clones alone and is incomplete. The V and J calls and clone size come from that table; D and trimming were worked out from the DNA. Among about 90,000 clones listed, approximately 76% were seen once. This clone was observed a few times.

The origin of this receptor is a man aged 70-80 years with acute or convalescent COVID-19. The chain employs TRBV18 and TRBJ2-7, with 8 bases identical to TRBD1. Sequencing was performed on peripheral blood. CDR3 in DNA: TGTGCCAGCTCACCAGGACAGGGAGGTGGCGAGCAGTACTTC. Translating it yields CASSPGQGGGEQYF.